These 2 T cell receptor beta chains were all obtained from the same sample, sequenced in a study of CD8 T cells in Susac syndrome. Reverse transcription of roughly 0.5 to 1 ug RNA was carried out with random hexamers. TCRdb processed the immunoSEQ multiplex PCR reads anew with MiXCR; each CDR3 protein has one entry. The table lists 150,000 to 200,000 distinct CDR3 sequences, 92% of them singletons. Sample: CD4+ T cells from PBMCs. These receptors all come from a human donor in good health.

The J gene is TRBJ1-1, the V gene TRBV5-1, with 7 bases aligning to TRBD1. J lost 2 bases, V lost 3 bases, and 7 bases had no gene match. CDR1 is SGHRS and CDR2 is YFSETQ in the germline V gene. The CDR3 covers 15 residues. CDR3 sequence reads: CASSSNRGLNTEAFF. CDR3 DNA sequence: TGCGCCAGCAGCTCCAACAGGGGACTAAACACTGAAGCTTTCTTT.

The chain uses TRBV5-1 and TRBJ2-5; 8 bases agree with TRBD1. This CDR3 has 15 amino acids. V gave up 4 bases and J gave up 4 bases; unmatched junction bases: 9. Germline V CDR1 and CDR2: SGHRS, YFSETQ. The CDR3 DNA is TGCGCCAGCAGCACGGCAGGGGGCTTTGGAGAGACCCAGTACTTC. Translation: CASSTAGGFGETQYF.